The 4 T cell receptor beta chains below come from one sample, sequenced in a study of T cells in Graves' hyperthyroidism and ophthalmopathy. Amplification of TCR beta CDR3 regions used RNA as the template. First-round RT-PCR of the TCR CDR3 relied on the HTBI primer set. Using its own MiXCR run on the multiplex PCR reads, TCRdb lists one record per CDR3 protein. This table holds about 200,000 distinct CDR3 sequences, around 16% found once. The material sequenced was blood. These receptors came from a man aged 40-49 years with Graves' hyperthyroidism.

This clonotype has more than one count but fewer than ten. The rearrangement links TRBV20-1 to TRBJ1-2, with a weak D call TRBD1 (6 bases). This CDR3 contains 14 residues. Germline V lookup: CDR1 DFQATT, CDR2 SNEGSKA (reference sequence). V dropped 3 bases and J dropped 3 bases, with 14 bases sitting between them. CDR3: CSARAHREDYGYTF. In nucleotides, the CDR3 is TGCAGTGCTAGGGCCCACAGGGAGGACTATGGCTACACCTTC.

As to this clonotype: Compared with germline, one end of the junction differs, possibly owing to a read error. CDR3 in DNA: TGTGCCAGCAGTACGACTAGCGGGGGGGAGATTGAGCAGTACTTC. Its protein product is CASSTTSGGEIEQYF. The chain joins TRBV5-1 to TRBJ2-7; 14 bases line up with TRBD2. CDR3 length: 15 residues. Germline CDR1 SGHRS, CDR2 YFSETQ.

This clonotype occurred many times. V gene TRBV5-1 combines with J gene TRBJ2-2, with D possibly being TRBD2 (5 bases). Per the germline V gene, CDR1 is SGHRS and CDR2 is YFSETQ. The CDR3 is 17 amino acids. Trimming stripped 1 base from V and 3 bases from J, with 16 bases between. The CDR3 DNA reads TGCGCCAGCAGCTTGTTCGGAGTGTACGGGGACACCGGGGAGCTGTTTTTT. Translation: CASSLFGVYGDTGELFF.

This sequence joins TRBV5-1 and TRBJ1-4; unclear D gene. Trimming removed 0 bases from V and 0 bases from J, with 6 bases in between. Germline CDR1 is SGHRS and CDR2 is YFSETQ. This CDR3 contains 15 residues. In nucleotides, the CDR3 is TGCGCCAGCAGCTTGGGCCCTGCAACTAATGAAAAACTGTTTTTT. This translates into CASSLGPATNEKLFF.